This T cell receptor (beta chain) was found in a study of metastatic and nonmetastatic thyroid tumors. In germline, CDR1 is MNHEY, CDR2 SVGEGT. The CDR3 is made up of 14 amino acids. Trimming pared 5 bases from V and 3 bases from J, leaving 11 bases between. Patients were all untreated before their thyroid surgery. Through MiXCR, TCRdb re-clonotyped the PCR reads. The table includes about 21,000 clones, 30% to 35% detected once. The sample was adjacent normal tissue. The sequence was obtained from a female donor with papillary thyroid cancer or a benign thyroid nodule (not recorded which). Some clones in this sample may be carry-over from other donors' samples. The chain employs TRBV6-2 or TRBV6-3 and TRBJ1-5, with a weak D call TRBD1 (6 bases). CDR3 region: CASSESGDNQPQHF. The CDR3 nucleotides read TGTGCCAGCAGTGAGTCAGGGGACAATCAGCCCCAGCATTTT.